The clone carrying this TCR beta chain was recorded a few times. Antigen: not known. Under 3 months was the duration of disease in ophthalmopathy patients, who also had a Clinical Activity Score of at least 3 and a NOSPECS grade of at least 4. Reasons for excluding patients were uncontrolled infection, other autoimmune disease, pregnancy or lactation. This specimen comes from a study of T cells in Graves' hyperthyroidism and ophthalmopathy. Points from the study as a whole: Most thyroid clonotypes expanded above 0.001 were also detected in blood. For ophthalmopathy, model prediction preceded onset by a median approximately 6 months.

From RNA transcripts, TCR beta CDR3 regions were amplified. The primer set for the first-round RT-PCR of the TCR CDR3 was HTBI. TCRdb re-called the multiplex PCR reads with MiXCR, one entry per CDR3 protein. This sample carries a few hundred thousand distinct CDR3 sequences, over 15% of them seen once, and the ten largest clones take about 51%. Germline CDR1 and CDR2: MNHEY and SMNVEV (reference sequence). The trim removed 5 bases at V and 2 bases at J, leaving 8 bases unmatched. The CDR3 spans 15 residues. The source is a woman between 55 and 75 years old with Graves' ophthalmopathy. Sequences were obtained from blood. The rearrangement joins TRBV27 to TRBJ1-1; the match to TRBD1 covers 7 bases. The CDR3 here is CASSLQGDRNTEAFF. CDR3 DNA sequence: TGTGCCAGCAGTCTCCAGGGGGACCGTAACACTGAAGCTTTCTTT.